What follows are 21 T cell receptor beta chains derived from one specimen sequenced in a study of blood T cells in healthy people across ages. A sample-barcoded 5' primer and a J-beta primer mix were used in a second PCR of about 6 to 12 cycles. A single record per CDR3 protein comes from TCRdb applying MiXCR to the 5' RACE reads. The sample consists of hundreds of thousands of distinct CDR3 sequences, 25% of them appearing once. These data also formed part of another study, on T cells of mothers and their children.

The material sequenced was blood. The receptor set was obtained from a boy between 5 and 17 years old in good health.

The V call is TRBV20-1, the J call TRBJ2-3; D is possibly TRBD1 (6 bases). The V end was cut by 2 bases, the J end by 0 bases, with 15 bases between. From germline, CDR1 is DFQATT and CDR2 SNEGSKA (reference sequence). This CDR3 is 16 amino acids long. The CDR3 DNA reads TGCAGTGCTAGATACCGTAACAGGGACAGCACAGATACGCAGTATTTT. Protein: CSARYRNRDSTDTQYF.

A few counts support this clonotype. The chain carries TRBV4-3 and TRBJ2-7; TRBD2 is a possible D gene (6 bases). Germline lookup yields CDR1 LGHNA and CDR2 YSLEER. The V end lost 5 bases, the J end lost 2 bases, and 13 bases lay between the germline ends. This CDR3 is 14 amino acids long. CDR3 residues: CASSLEGSAYEQYF. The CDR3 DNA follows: TGCGCCAGCAGCTTGGAGGGCAGTGCCTACGAGCAGTACTTC.

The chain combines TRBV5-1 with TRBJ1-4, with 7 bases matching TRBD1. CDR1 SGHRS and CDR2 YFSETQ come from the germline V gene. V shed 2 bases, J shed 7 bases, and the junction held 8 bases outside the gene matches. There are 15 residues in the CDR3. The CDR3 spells CASSFTGELTEKLFF. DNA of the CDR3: TGCGCCAGCAGCTTTACAGGGGAGCTTACTGAAAAACTGTTTTTT.

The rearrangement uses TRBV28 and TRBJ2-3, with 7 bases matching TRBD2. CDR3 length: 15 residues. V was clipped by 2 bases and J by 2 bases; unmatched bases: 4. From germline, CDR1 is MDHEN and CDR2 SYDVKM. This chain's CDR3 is CASSLAGVHTDTQYF. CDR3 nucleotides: TGTGCCAGCAGTTTAGCGGGGGTGCACACAGATACGCAGTATTTT.

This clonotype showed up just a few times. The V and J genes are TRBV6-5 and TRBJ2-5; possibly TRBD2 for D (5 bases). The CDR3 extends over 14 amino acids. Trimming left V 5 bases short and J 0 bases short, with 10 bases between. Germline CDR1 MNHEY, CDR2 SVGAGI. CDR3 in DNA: TGTGCCAGCAGTAACCTAGCTAACCAAGAGACCCAGTACTTC. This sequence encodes CASSNLANQETQYF.

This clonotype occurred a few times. DNA of the CDR3: TGTGCCAGCAGTTTACCACTAACGGGCGAGCAGTACTTC. This encodes CASSLPLTGEQYF. The chain joins TRBV28 to TRBJ2-7; D remains unclear. Germline lookup yields CDR1 MDHEN and CDR2 SYDVKM. V lost 2 bases and J 6 bases, leaving 11 bases between the germline ends. The CDR3 has 13 amino acids.

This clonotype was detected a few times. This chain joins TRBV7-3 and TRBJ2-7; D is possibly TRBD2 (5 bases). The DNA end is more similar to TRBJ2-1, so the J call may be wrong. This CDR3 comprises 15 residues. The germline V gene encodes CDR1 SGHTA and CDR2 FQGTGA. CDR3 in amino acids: CASSLTTTGYNEQFF. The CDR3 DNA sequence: TGTGCCAGCAGCTTAACCACCACGGGGTACAATGAGCAGTTCTTC.

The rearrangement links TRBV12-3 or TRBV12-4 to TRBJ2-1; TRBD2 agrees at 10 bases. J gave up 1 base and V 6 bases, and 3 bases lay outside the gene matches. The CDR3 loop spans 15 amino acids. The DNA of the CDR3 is TGTGCCAGCAGGTATAGCGGGGGGTCCTACAATGAGCAGTTCTTC. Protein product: CASRYSGGSYNEQFF.

The CDR3 DNA reads TGCAGCGTTGAAGTCTGGCAGGACGGAGAGACCCAGTACTTC. Amino acid sequence: CSVEVWQDGETQYF. The rearrangement uses TRBV29-1 and TRBJ2-5; no clear D gene. The germline gives CDR1 SQVTM, CDR2 ANQGSEA. The V gene lost 1 base and the J gene lost 4 bases, with 13 bases spanning the gap. The CDR3 is 14 residues long.

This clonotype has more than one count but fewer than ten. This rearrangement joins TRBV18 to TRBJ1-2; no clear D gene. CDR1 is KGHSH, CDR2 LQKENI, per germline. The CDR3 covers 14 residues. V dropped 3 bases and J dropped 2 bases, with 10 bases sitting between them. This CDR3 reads CASSPMETNYGYTF. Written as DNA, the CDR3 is TGTGCCAGCTCACCGATGGAAACCAACTATGGCTACACCTTC.

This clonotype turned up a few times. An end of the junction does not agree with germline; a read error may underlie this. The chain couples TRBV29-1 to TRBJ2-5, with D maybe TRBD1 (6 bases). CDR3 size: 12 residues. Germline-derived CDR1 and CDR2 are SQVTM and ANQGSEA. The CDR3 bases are TGCAGCGCTGAAGGGGGTAAAGAGACCCAGTACTTC. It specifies CSAEGGKETQYF.

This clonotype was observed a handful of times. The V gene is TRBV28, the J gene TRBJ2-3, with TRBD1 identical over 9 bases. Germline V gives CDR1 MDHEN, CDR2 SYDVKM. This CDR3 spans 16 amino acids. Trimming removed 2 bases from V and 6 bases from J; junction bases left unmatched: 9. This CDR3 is CASSLRRDRVSDTQYF. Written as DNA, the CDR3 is TGTGCCAGCAGTTTACGACGGGACAGGGTTTCGGATACGCAGTATTTT.

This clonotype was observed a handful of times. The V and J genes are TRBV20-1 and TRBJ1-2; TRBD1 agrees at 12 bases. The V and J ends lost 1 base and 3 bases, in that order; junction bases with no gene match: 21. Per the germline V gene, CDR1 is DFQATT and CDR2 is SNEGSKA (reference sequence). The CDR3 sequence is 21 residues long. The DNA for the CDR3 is TGCAGTGCTAGAGTCCATACTGTCAGGGACAGGGGGCACCCGAGGCACTATGGCTACACCTTC. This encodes CSARVHTVRDRGHPRHYGYTF.

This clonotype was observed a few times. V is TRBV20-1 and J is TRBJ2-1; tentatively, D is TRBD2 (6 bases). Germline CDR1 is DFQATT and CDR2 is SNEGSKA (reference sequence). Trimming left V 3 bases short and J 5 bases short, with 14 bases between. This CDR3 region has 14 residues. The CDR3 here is CSARPLAFDNEQFF. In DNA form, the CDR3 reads TGCAGTGCTAGGCCACTAGCTTTCGACAATGAGCAGTTCTTC.

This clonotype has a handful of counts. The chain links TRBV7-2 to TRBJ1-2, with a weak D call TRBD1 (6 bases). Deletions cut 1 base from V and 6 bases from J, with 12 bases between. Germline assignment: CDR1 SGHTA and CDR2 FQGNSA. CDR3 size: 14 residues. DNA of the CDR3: TGTGCCAGCAGCTTAGTATGGGGGCTGGATGGCTACACCTTC. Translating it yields CASSLVWGLDGYTF.

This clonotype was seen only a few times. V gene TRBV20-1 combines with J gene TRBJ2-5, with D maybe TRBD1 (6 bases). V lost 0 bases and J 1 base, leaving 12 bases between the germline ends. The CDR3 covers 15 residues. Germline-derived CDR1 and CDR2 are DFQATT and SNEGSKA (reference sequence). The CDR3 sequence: CSARDARTVQETQYF. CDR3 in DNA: TGCAGTGCTAGAGATGCCAGGACAGTCCAAGAGACCCAGTACTTC.

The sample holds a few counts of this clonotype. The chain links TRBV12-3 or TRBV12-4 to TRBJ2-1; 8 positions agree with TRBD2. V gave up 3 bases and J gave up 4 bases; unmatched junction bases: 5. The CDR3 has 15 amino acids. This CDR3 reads CASSFLAGQYNEQFF. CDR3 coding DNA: TGTGCCAGCAGTTTTTTAGCGGGGCAATACAATGAGCAGTTCTTC.

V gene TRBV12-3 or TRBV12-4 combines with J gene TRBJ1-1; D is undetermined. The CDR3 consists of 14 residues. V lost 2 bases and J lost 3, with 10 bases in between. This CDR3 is CASSLRESDTEAFF. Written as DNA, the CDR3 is TGTGCCAGCAGTTTAAGGGAATCAGACACTGAAGCTTTCTTT.

CDR3 bases: TGCAGCGTTGACAGTACATTCGGTAATGAGCAGTTCTTC. It specifies CSVDSTFGNEQFF. The chain is built from TRBV29-1 and TRBJ2-1; no clear D gene. CDR1 is SQVTM, CDR2 ANQGSEA, per germline. The ends were cut back, 3 bases at V and 7 bases at J, with 13 bases in the middle. CDR3 length equals 13 residues.

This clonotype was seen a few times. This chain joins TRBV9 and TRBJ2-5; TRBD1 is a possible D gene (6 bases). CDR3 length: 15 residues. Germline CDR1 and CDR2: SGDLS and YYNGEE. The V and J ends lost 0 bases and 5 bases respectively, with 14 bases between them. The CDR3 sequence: CASSVASGAQETQYF. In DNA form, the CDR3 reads TGTGCCAGCAGCGTAGCTTCAGGGGCGCAGGAGACCCAGTACTTC.

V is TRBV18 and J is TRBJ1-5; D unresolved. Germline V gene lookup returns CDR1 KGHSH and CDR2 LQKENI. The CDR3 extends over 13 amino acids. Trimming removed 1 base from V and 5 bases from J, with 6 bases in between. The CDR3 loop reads CASSPQDDQPQHF. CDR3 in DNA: TGTGCCAGCTCACCACAGGACGATCAGCCCCAGCATTTT.